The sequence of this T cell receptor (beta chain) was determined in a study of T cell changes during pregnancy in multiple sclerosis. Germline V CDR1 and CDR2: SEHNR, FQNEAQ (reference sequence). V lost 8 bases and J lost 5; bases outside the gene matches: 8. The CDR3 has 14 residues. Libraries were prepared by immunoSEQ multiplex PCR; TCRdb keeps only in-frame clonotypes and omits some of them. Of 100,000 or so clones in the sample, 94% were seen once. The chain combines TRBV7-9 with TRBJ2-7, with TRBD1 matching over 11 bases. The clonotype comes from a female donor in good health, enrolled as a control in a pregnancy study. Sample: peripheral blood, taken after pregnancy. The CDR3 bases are TGTGCCAGCGGATCCCCGGGACAGGGGGACGAGCAGTACTTC. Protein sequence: CASGSPGQGDEQYF.